This entry lists 18 T cell receptor beta chains sequenced from one sample in a study of blood T cell repertoires in COVID-19. The assay was immunoSEQ multiplex PCR, and TCRdb's table has in-frame clones only and misses some. The sample consists of approximately 100,000 clones, 80% to 95% of them appearing once. Sequencing used peripheral blood. All receptors come from a man between 70 and 80 years old with acute or convalescent COVID-19.

The CDR3 DNA reads TGTGCCAGTAGTAGGGACTCATCCTACGAGCAGTACTTC. Amino acid sequence: CASSRDSSYEQYF. V and J are TRBV19 and TRBJ2-7; TRBD2 is a possible D gene (6 bases). The CDR3 has 13 residues. Trimming took 4 bases from V and 1 from J, leaving 8 bases between them. CDR1 is LNHDA, CDR2 SQIVND, per germline (reference sequence).

The V gene is TRBV6-5, the J gene TRBJ1-1; 7 positions match TRBD1. Germline-derived CDR1 and CDR2 are MNHEY and SVGAGI. The CDR3 consists of 14 residues. V dropped 6 bases and J dropped 4; count of bases not matched to a gene: 8. The CDR3, as DNA: TGTGCCAGCAGGCTGCAGACAGGGAGCACTGAAGCTTTCTTT. Encoded protein: CASRLQTGSTEAFF.

The chain uses TRBV5-1 and TRBJ2-3; 8 bases line up with TRBD1. Unmatched junction bases numbered 7, after V lost 2 bases and J lost 2 bases. CDR3 size: 16 residues. Germline CDR1 and CDR2: SGHRS and YFSETQ. CDR3 in DNA: TGCGCCAGCAGCTTCGAGACAGGGGCGACCACAGATACGCAGTATTTT. Amino acids: CASSFETGATTDTQYF.

V usage is TRBV11-2 and J usage is TRBJ2-1; 8 nucleotides match TRBD1. Germline V gene data show CDR1 as SGHAT and CDR2 as FQNNGV. The trim removed 5 bases at V and 4 bases at J, leaving 7 bases unmatched. The CDR3 sequence is 15 residues long. The DNA for the CDR3 is TGTGCCAGCAGCCCTCGACAGGGGAGTTACAATGAGCAGTTCTTC. It translates to CASSPRQGSYNEQFF.

This rearrangement joins TRBV28 to TRBJ1-2; 9 bases line up with TRBD1. Germline CDR1 and CDR2: MDHEN and SYDVKM. This CDR3 has 14 residues. V lost 3 bases to trimming and J lost 5 bases; unmatched junction nucleotides: 4. The CDR3 sequence: CASSFGDRAYGYTF. DNA for the CDR3: TGTGCCAGCAGTTTCGGGGACAGGGCTTATGGCTACACCTTC.

The rearrangement uses TRBV5-1 and TRBJ2-5, with 8 bases identical to TRBD1. Germline V CDR1 and CDR2: SGHRS, YFSETQ. The length of the CDR3 is 16 residues. V was clipped by 2 bases and J by 0 bases; unmatched bases: 6. The CDR3 bases are TGCGCCAGCAGCTTAGGGGACAGGTTGTACCAAGAGACCCAGTACTTC. As protein: CASSLGDRLYQETQYF.

This chain joins TRBV7-9 and TRBJ1-1, with D hard to call. CDR1 SEHNR and CDR2 FQNEAQ come from the germline V gene (reference sequence). The ends were cut back, 2 bases at V and 5 bases at J, with 9 bases in the middle. The CDR3 is 13 residues long. This chain's CDR3 is CASSLMTLTEAFF. The CDR3 nucleotides are TGTGCCAGCAGCTTAATGACACTGACTGAAGCTTTCTTT.

Note on this clone: Mismatch with germline at one junction end may stem from a read error. V usage is TRBV7-7 and J usage is TRBJ2-7; 9 bases line up with TRBD1. Germline-derived CDR1 and CDR2 are SSHAT and FNYEAQ (reference sequence). This CDR3 is built from 15 residues. CDR3 protein: CASSLGQGSSYEQYF. CDR3 DNA: TGTGCTAGCAGCCTGGGACAGGGTTCTTCCTACGAGCAGTACTTC.

This clone showed up just a few times. The chain recombines TRBV6-6 with TRBJ1-1, with 10 bases lining up with TRBD1. The CDR3 consists of 15 residues. J was trimmed by 3 bases and V by 7 bases; bases with no gene match: 8. Per germline, CDR1 MNHNY and CDR2 SVGAGI (reference sequence). Here the CDR3 reads CASIPDRGGYTEAFF. In DNA, the CDR3 is TGTGCCAGCATCCCGGACAGGGGGGGGTACACTGAAGCTTTCTTT.

The rearrangement joins TRBV5-1 to TRBJ2-3; D perhaps matches TRBD1 (5 bases). Germline-derived CDR1 and CDR2 are SGHRS and YFSETQ. Trimming took 0 bases from V and 1 from J, leaving 9 bases between them. The CDR3 is 15 residues long. The CDR3 sequence is CASSLVQGRTDTQYF. CDR3 DNA: TGCGCCAGCAGCTTGGTTCAGGGCCGCACAGATACGCAGTATTTT.

The chain couples TRBV7-2 to TRBJ1-2; D might be TRBD1 (6 bases). CDR1 and CDR2 (germline): SGHTA, FQGNSA. V was clipped by 6 bases and J by 2 bases, with 10 bases between them. This CDR3 has 13 amino acids. For the CDR3, the DNA is TGTGCCAGCAGACGGACAGAGAACTATGGCTACACCTTC. Translating it yields CASRRTENYGYTF.

The chain recombines TRBV7-6 with TRBJ2-2, with D possibly TRBD1 on 6 matching bases. Germline V gives CDR1 SGHVS, CDR2 FNYEAQ. The CDR3 spans 15 residues. V was cut by 5 bases and J by 0 bases, with 10 bases left in between. The CDR3 coding sequence is TGTGCCAGCAGCCTTAGGGGGACGAACACCGGGGAGCTGTTTTTT. This sequence encodes CASSLRGTNTGELFF.

The chain is built from TRBV14 and TRBJ1-6; D is undetermined. This CDR3 comprises 14 residues. Deletions cut 0 bases from V and 14 bases from J, with 14 bases between. Germline V gives CDR1 SGHDN, CDR2 FVKESK. The DNA for the CDR3 is TGTGCCAGCAGCCAAGATTCGGGGTTGAGAACCCTCCACTTT. Amino acid sequence: CASSQDSGLRTLHF.

This clone showed up just a few times. The rearrangement uses TRBV27 and TRBJ2-1; D not resolved. The CDR3 sequence is 13 residues long. Trimming pared 4 bases from V and 5 bases from J, leaving 9 bases between. Germline assignment: CDR1 MNHEY and CDR2 SMNVEV (reference sequence). The CDR3 loop is CASSSVTHNEQFF. The DNA of the CDR3 is TGTGCCAGCAGTTCGGTAACGCACAATGAGCAGTTCTTC.

J is TRBJ1-3 and V is TRBV19; the match to TRBD1 covers 10 bases. The CDR3 covers 14 residues. The V gene end was trimmed by 7 bases and the J gene end by 3 bases; junction bases not matched to a gene: 3. Germline CDR1 is LNHDA and CDR2 is SQIVND (reference sequence). The CDR3 sequence: CASNRDRGGNTIYF. The CDR3 DNA follows: TGTGCCAGTAATCGGGACAGGGGTGGAAACACCATATATTTT.

The J gene is TRBJ2-5, the V gene TRBV7-3, with 9 bases aligning to TRBD2. Trimming at V came to 0 bases and at J to 2 bases, leaving 4 bases not matched to a gene. Germline V gives CDR1 SGHTA, CDR2 FQGTGA. The CDR3 loop spans 16 amino acids. The CDR3 sequence is CASSLTSGRTQETQYF. In DNA, the CDR3 is TGTGCCAGCAGCTTAACCAGCGGGAGGACTCAAGAGACCCAGTACTTC.

The CDR3 reads CASSYGQNYEQYF. CDR3 nucleotide sequence: TGTGCCAGCAGTTACGGCCAGAACTACGAGCAGTACTTC. This sequence joins TRBV6-2 or TRBV6-3 and TRBJ2-7; D unresolved. The CDR3 is made up of 13 amino acids. Germline V gives CDR1 MNHEY, CDR2 SVGEGT. The germline V and J ends were trimmed by 2 bases and 3 bases, with 8 bases remaining between them.

V usage is TRBV12-3 or TRBV12-4 and J usage is TRBJ1-1, with 8 bases identical to TRBD1. Trimming at V came to 8 bases and at J to 3 bases, leaving 5 bases not matched to a gene. CDR3 length equals 13 residues. This chain's CDR3 is CASGLQGDTEAFF. The CDR3 bases are TGTGCCAGCGGCTTACAGGGGGACACTGAAGCTTTCTTT.